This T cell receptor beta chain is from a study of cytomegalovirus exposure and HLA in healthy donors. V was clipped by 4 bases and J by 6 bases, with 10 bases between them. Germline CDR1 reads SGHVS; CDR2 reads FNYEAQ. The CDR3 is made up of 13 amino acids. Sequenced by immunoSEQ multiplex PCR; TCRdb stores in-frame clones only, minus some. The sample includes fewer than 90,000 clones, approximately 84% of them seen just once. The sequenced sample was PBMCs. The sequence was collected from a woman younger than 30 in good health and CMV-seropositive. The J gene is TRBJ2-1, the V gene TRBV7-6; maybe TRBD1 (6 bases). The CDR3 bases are TGTGCCAGCAGCTCGGACAGTTTCAATGAGCAGTTCTTC. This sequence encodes CASSSDSFNEQFF.